This entry lists 6 T cell receptor beta chains sequenced from one sample in a study of CD8+ T cells in alopecia areata. After isolation, RNA underwent reverse transcription to generate cDNA as the sequencing template. The data were produced by immunoSEQ multiplex PCR, yet TCRdb's version contains in-frame clones alone and is incomplete. Observed in the sample are under 350,000 clones, none of them singletons. Sorting relied on CD4, CD8alpha, NKG2D, NKG2ACE and other markers applied to pooled cutaneous lymph node cells. Sequenced input: CD4+ T cells sorted from a lymph node. Receptor source: a C3H/HeJ mouse with alopecia areata. The strain's MHC: H2-k.

This clone has just a few counts. The listed genes are named as in mouse. The read is 4 residues too short to cover the CDR3 end, so that end is filled in from the germline J gene. The V and J genes are TRBV1 and TRBJ1-1; 7 bases agree with TRBD1. Germline CDR1 reads NSQYPW; CDR2 reads LRSPGD (reference sequence). The CDR3 runs 12 residues. CDR3 bases read: TGCACCTGCAGTGCTGGACAGGCA. Amino acid sequence: CTCSAGQA. The full CDR3 reads CTCSAGQAEVFF. The complete variable domain, with remaining parts taken from reference TRBV1 and TRBJ1-1, reads VTLLEQNPRWRLVPRGQAVNLRCILKNSQYPWMSWYQQDLQKQLQWLFTLRSPGDKEVKSLPGADYLATRVTDTELRLQVANMSQGRTLYCTCSAGQAEVFFGKGTRLTVV.

On this clone: Any gene name here is a mouse gene name. The read terminates 4 residues before the CDR3 end, so the remaining end is supplied by the germline J gene. Other DNA sequences in the sample encode the same CDR3. V is TRBV13-1 and J is TRBJ2-1, with 7 bases identical to TRBD1. Per germline, CDR1 NSHNY and CDR2 SYGAGN. The CDR3 spans 15 residues. V dropped 3 bases and J dropped 2; count of bases not matched to a gene: 5. The CDR3 here is CASSGPTGYYAEQFF. The covered CDR3 bases are TGTGCCAGCAGTGGACCGACAGGGTACTATGCT.

Concerning this clone itself: Mouse gene names and germline throughout. The read ends 4 residues shy of where the CDR3 ends; the end is completed using the germline J gene. Other DNA sequences from this sample encode an identical CDR3 as well. The genes are TRBV19 and TRBJ1-1, with 10 nucleotides matching TRBD1. In germline, CDR1 is FNHDT, CDR2 SITEND (reference sequence). This CDR3 is built from 14 residues. V gave up 1 base and J gave up 4 bases; unmatched junction bases: 1. Incomplete CDR3 DNA: TGTGCCAGCAGTATAAGGACAGGGGGCACA. This gives the protein CASSIRTGGT. The entire CDR3 protein reads CASSIRTGGTEVFF.

This clone was counted many times. All gene names here are mouse names. Other DNA sequences in this sample translate to the same CDR3. This CDR3 reads CASRQGYNSPLYF. The CDR3 bases that were read are TGTGCCAGCAGACAGGGATATAATTCGCCC. The rearrangement joins TRBV19 to TRBJ1-6; tentatively, D is TRBD1 (6 bases). The DNA ends 3 residues before the CDR3 does, and the rest of the CDR3 is filled in from the germline J gene. TRBJ1-6 is treated as an ORF (open reading frame) with a function not yet certain. The germline V and J ends were trimmed by 5 bases and 4 bases, with 7 bases remaining between them. The CDR3 runs to 13 residues. Germline CDR1 FNHDT, CDR2 SITEND (reference sequence).

As to this clone: The germline and genes are mouse ones. The sequenced fragment ends 4 residues before the CDR3 boundary, so the rest is inferred from the germline J gene. This specimen includes other DNA sequences encoding the same CDR3. The V and J genes are TRBV4 and TRBJ2-5; 10 positions match TRBD2. Germline loops: CDR1 LGHDT, CDR2 YNNKQL (reference sequence). With V trimmed by 4 bases and J by 3 bases, 1 base remained unmatched. This CDR3 spans 14 amino acids. The CDR3 sequence: CASSLTGGQDTQYF. The sequenced part of the CDR3 DNA is TGTGCCAGCAGCTTGACTGGGGGGCAAGAC.

This clone was picked up a small number of times. The listed genes are named as in mouse. The read falls 4 residues short of the CDR3 end, and the missing part is taken from the germline J gene. The chain carries TRBV1 and TRBJ2-2, with unresolved D. Germline V gene lookup returns CDR1 NSQYPW and CDR2 LRSPGD (reference sequence). This CDR3 region has 15 residues. The germline V and J ends were trimmed by 0 bases and 3 bases, with 8 bases remaining between them. The DNA read from the CDR3 is TGCACCTGCAGTGCAGATCTGAAATACACCGGG. It is translated as CTCSADLKYTG. In full, the CDR3 reads CTCSADLKYTGQLYF.